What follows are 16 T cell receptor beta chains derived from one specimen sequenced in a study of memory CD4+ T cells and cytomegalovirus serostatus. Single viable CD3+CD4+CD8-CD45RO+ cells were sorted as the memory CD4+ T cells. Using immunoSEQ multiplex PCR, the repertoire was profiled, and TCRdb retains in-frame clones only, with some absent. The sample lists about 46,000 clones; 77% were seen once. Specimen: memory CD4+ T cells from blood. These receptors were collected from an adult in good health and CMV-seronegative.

The CDR3 bases are TGTGCCAGCAGCTTAGGACCTAGGTATGGCTACACCTTC. It yields the protein CASSLGPRYGYTF. The chain links TRBV7-2 to TRBJ1-2; unclear D gene. CDR1 and CDR2 (germline): SGHTA, FQGNSA. V lost 1 base to trimming and J lost 5 bases, with 8 bases between them. The CDR3 consists of 13 residues.

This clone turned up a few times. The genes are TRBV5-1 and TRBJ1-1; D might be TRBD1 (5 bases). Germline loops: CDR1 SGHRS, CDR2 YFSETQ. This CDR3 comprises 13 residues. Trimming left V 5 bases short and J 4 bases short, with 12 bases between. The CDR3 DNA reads TGCGCCAGCAGTACCCAGGGTGGCACTGAAGCTTTCTTT. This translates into CASSTQGGTEAFF.

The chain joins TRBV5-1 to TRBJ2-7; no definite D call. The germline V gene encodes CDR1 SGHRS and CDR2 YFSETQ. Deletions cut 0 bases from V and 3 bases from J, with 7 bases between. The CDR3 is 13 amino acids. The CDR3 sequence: CASSLAVNYEQYF. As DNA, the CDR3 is TGCGCCAGCAGCTTGGCCGTTAACTACGAGCAGTACTTC.

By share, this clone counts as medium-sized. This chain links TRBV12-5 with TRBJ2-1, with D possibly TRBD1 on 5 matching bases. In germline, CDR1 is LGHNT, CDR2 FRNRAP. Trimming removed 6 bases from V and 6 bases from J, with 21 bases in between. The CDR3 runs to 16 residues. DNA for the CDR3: TGTGCTAGTGGGGGGTTGTTGGGGCTAAGCAGCAATGAGCAGTTCTTC. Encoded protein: CASGGLLGLSSNEQFF.

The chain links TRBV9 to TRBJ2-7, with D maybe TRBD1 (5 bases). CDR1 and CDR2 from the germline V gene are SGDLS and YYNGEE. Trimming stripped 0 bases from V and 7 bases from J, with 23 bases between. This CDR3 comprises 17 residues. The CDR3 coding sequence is TGTGCCAGCAGCGTAGACCCGAGCTCAGGGCCTCTTCCAGAGCAGTACTTC. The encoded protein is CASSVDPSSGPLPEQYF.

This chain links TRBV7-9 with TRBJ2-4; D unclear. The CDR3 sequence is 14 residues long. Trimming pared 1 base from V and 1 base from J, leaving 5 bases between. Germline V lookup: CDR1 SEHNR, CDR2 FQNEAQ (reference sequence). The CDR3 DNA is TGTGCCAGCAGCTTAGAGGGTGCCAAAAACATTCAGTACTTC. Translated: CASSLEGAKNIQYF. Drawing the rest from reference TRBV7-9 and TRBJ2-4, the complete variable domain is DTGVSQNPRHKITKRGQNVTFRCDPISEHNRLYWYRQTLGQGPEFLTYFQNEAQLEKSRLLSDRFSAERPKGSFSTLEIQRTEQGDSAMYLCASSLEGAKNIQYFGAGTRLSVL.

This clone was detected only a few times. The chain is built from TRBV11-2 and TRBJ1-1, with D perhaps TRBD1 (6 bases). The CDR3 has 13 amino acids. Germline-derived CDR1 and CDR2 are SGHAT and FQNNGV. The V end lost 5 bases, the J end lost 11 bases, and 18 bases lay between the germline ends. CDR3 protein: CASSLLQQGLAFF. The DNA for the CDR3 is TGTGCCAGCAGCCTTCTACAACAGGGATTGGCTTTCTTT.

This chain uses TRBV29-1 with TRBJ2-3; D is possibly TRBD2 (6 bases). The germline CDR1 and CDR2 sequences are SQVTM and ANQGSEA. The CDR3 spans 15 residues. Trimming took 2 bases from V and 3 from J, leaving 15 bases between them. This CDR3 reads CSVEKSAGRTDTQYF. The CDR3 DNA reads TGCAGCGTTGAAAAATCGGCAGGGAGGACAGATACGCAGTATTTT.

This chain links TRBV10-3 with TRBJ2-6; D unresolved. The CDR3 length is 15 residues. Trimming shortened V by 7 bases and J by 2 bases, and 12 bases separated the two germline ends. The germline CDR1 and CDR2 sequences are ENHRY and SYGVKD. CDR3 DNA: TGTGCCATCAACCCTAAGCTGGCTGGGGCCAACGTCCTGACTTTC. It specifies CAINPKLAGANVLTF.

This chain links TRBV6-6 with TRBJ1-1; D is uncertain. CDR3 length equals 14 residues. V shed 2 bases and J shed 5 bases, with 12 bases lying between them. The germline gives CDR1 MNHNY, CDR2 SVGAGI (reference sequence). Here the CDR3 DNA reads TGTGCCAGCAGTTACACCCCAGGAGGGACTGAAGCTTTCTTT. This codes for CASSYTPGGTEAFF.

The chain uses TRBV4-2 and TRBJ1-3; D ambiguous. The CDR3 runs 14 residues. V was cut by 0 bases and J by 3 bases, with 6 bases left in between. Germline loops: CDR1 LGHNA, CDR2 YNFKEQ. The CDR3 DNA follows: TGTGCCAGCAGCCAAGATTTTGATGGAAACACCATATATTTT. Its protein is CASSQDFDGNTIYF.

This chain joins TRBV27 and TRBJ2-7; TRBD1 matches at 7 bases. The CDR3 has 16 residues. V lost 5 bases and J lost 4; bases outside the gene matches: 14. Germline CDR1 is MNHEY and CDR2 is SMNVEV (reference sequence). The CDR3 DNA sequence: TGTGCCAGCAGTCGTGAAGGGGGCCCGGTAGTGTACGAGCAGTACTTC. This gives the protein CASSREGGPVVYEQYF.

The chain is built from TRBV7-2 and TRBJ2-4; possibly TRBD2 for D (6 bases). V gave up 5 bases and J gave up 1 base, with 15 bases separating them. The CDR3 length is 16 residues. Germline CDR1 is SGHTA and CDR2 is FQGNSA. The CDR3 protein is CASSPRGGLAKNIQYF. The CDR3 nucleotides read TGTGCCAGCAGCCCTAGGGGAGGATTGGCCAAAAACATTCAGTACTTC.

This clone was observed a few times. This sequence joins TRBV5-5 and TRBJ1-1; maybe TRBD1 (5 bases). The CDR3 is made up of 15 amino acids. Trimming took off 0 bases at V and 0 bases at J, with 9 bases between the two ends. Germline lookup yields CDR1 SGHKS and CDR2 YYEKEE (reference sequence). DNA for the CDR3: TGTGCCAGCAGCTTGGGACCGACAGTGAACACTGAAGCTTTCTTT. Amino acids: CASSLGPTVNTEAFF.

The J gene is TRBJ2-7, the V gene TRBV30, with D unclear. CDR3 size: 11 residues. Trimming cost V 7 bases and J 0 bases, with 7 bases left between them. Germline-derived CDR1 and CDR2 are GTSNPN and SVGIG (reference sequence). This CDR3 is CAFAGSYEQYF. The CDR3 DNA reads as TGTGCCTTTGCAGGCTCCTACGAGCAGTACTTC.

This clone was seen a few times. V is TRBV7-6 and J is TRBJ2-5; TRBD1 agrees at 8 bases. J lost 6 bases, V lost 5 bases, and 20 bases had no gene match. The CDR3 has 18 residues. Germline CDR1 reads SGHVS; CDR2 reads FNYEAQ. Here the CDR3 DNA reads TGTGCCAGCAGCCCGAGGTCTCAGGGGGCGTCCCGCGAAAAGACCCAGTACTTC. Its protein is CASSPRSQGASREKTQYF. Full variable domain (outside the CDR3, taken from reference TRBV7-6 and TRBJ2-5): GAGVSQSPRYKVTKRGQDVALRCDPISGHVSLYWYRQALGQGPEFLTYFNYEAQQDKSGLPNDRFSAERPEGSISTLTIQRTEQRDSAMYRCASSPRSQGASREKTQYFGPGTRLLVL.